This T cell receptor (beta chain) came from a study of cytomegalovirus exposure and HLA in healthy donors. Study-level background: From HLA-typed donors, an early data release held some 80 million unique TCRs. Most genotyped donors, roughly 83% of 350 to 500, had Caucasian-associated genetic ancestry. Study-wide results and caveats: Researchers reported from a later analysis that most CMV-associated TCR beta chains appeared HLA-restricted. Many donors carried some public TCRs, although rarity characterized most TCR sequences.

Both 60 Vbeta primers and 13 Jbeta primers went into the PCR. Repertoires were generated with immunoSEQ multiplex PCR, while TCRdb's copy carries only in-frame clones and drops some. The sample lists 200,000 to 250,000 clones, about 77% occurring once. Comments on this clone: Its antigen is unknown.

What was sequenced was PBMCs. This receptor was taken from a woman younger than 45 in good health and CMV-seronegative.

The chain's CDR3 is CASSIQDNYGYTF. Written as DNA, the CDR3 is TGTGCCAGCAGTATACAGGATAACTATGGCTACACCTTC. The chain is built from TRBV6-5 and TRBJ1-2; possible D gene TRBD1, 5 bases. Germline CDR1 is MNHEY and CDR2 is SVGAGI. The CDR3 extends over 13 amino acids. The V end lost 5 bases, the J end lost 1 base, and 8 bases lay between the germline ends.